The 10 T cell receptor beta chains in this list originate from one sample, sequenced in a study of regulatory T cells in long-lasting Graves disease. CDR3-region Arm-PCR and iRepertoire HTBI primers produced the TCR beta libraries. MiXCR, run by TCRdb on the multiplex PCR reads, gives a single entry per CDR3 protein. The repertoire has under 300,000 distinct CDR3 sequences, about 18% of them found once; the top ten carry 12% to 15%. Time point described: newly diagnosed GD, antithyroid drugs for less than 3 months. Researchers made the TCR library from RNA that was extracted from PBMCs. These data were also reused for a study on T cells in Graves' hyperthyroidism and ophthalmopathy.

The source was peripheral blood mononuclear cells (PBMCs), collected at new diagnosis, from a patient treated with antithyroid drugs. Every receptor here comes from a young woman with Graves disease.

Ten or more counts support this clonotype. The chain recombines TRBV6-1 with TRBJ2-6, with D unclear. The V end lost 8 bases, the J end lost 1 base, and 6 bases lay between the germline ends. From germline, CDR1 is MNHNS and CDR2 SASEGT. The CDR3 has 13 residues. In nucleotides, the CDR3 is TGTGCCAGCGGAGAGTCTGGGGCCAACGTCCTGACTTTC. It codes for CASGESGANVLTF.

In its sample, this clonotype was seen many times. As DNA, the CDR3 is TGTGCCAGCAGACAGGGGGCAGAGGGGTACGTCAATGAGCAGTTCTTC. This encodes CASRQGAEGYVNEQFF. The V and J genes are TRBV11-3 and TRBJ2-1, with TRBD1 matching over 9 bases. The V gene end was trimmed by 6 bases and the J gene end by 6 bases; junction bases not matched to a gene: 12. CDR3 length equals 16 residues. Looked up from germline, CDR1 is SGHNT and CDR2 is YENEEA.

This clonotype was recorded many times. The chain has TRBV7-9 and TRBJ1-1; D might be TRBD1 (6 bases). V shed 2 bases and J shed 6 bases, with 10 bases lying between them. The CDR3 spans 13 residues. Germline V gene data show CDR1 as SEHNR and CDR2 as FQNEAQ (reference sequence). The CDR3 region is CASSLRGAAEAFF. The CDR3 DNA reads as TGTGCCAGCAGCTTAAGGGGGGCGGCTGAAGCTTTCTTT.

The gene calls are TRBV27 and TRBJ1-6, with D hard to call. Looked up from germline, CDR1 is MNHEY and CDR2 is SMNVEV (reference sequence). Trimming cost V 3 bases and J 7 bases, with 13 bases left between them. The CDR3 runs to 15 residues. The CDR3 spells CASSFSPAGNSPLHF. The CDR3 DNA follows: TGTGCCAGCAGTTTCTCCCCGGCAGGAAATTCACCCCTCCACTTT.

This chain links TRBV19 with TRBJ1-6; D is possibly TRBD1 (6 bases). The V end was cut by 4 bases, the J end by 7 bases, with 14 bases between. This CDR3 spans 15 amino acids. The germline V gene encodes CDR1 LNHDA and CDR2 SQIVND (reference sequence). The DNA for the CDR3 is TGTGCCAGTAGTAAGGCAGGGGAGGCGAATTCACCCCTCCACTTT. It specifies CASSKAGEANSPLHF.

This clonotype was counted at least ten times. V is TRBV12-3 or TRBV12-4 and J is TRBJ2-2; D remains unclear. The CDR3 sequence is 15 residues long. Deletions cut 10 bases from V and 4 bases from J, with 19 bases between. Here the CDR3 DNA reads TGTGCCACCCTCCTGACTCCATCTGCCACCGGGGAGCTGTTTTTT. This translates into CATLLTPSATGELFF.

This clonotype was detected many times. This CDR3 reads CSAKKTGTAFYEQYF. CDR3 nucleotide sequence: TGCAGTGCTAAAAAAACCGGGACTGCTTTCTACGAGCAGTACTTC. This sequence joins TRBV20-1 and TRBJ2-7, with D perhaps matching TRBD2 (6 bases). Germline assignment: CDR1 DFQATT and CDR2 SNEGSKA (reference sequence). Deletions cut 4 bases from V and 3 bases from J, with 19 bases between. The CDR3 has 15 amino acids.

This clonotype occurred a few times. The CDR3 nucleotides are TGTGCCAGCTCCCTGGGGGCAGGGGGGTTTGGGTCACCCCTCCACTTT. Translation: CASSLGAGGFGSPLHF. The rearrangement uses TRBV27 and TRBJ1-6; 7 nucleotides line up with TRBD1. The V segment lost 8 bases and the J segment 10 bases; nucleotides outside the gene matches: 17. This CDR3 has 16 amino acids. The germline CDR1 and CDR2 sequences are MNHEY and SMNVEV (reference sequence).

The rearrangement uses TRBV20-1 and TRBJ2-5; 8 bases are shared with TRBD2. Losses at the gene ends were 2 bases for V and 9 bases for J; bases not matched to a gene: 8. The CDR3 consists of 13 residues. CDR1 DFQATT and CDR2 SNEGSKA come from the germline V gene (reference sequence). CDR3 in amino acids: CSARPGTSGPQYF. The CDR3 DNA follows: TGCAGTGCTAGACCCGGGACTAGTGGTCCCCAGTACTTC.

This clonotype was seen at least ten times. The chain links TRBV11-2 to TRBJ2-5; D gene uncertain. Trimming left V 0 bases short and J 0 bases short, with 8 bases between. This CDR3 is 15 amino acids long. Germline V gives CDR1 SGHAT, CDR2 FQNNGV. The CDR3 reads CASSLEWTYQETQYF. The CDR3 coding sequence is TGTGCCAGCAGCTTAGAGTGGACCTACCAAGAGACCCAGTACTTC.